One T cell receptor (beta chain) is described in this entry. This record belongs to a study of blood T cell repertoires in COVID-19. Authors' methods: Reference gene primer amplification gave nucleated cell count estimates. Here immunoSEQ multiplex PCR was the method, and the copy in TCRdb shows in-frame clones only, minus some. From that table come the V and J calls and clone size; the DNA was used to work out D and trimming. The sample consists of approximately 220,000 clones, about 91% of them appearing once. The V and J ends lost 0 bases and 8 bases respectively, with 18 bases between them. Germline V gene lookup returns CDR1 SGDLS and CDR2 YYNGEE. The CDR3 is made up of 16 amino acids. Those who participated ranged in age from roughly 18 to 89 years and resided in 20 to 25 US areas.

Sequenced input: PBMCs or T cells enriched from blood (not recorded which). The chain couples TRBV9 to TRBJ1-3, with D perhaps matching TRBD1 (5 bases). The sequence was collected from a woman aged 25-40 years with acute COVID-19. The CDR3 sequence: CASSVVVGARGDTIYF. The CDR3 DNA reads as TGTGCCAGCAGCGTAGTAGTCGGTGCCCGGGGGGACACCATATATTTT.